This T cell receptor beta chain emerged from a study of T cell clonotyping in hematopoietic cell transplantation. The study's findings and limits: Few recipient clonotypes overlapped donors; over 95% were de novo at given depth. CD4 and CD8 repertoire contributions could not be separated without sorting.

CDR1 and CDR2 (germline): SGHTA, FQGNSA. This CDR3 contains 14 residues. Unmatched junction bases numbered 3, after V lost 5 bases and J lost 1 base. Worth noting for this clone: Its cognate antigen is unknown. Within the sample, other DNA sequences also encode this same CDR3.

Time point: recipient sample about 28 days before transplant, after cytoreduction. Clones were sequenced by immunoSEQ multiplex PCR, and TCRdb holds only the in-frame ones, with some missing. The sample has 20,000 to 30,000 clones; 75% to 85% are singletons. The chain has TRBV7-2 and TRBJ2-3, with 7 nucleotides matching TRBD1. This specimen was peripheral blood mononuclear cells, taken before stem cell transplant. The clonotype comes from a woman aged 60-75 years with acute myeloid leukemia. Some clones in this sample may be carry-over from other donors' samples. The CDR3 region is CASSPGQGTDTQYF. The CDR3 nucleotides are TGTGCCAGCAGCCCTGGACAGGGCACAGATACGCAGTATTTT.